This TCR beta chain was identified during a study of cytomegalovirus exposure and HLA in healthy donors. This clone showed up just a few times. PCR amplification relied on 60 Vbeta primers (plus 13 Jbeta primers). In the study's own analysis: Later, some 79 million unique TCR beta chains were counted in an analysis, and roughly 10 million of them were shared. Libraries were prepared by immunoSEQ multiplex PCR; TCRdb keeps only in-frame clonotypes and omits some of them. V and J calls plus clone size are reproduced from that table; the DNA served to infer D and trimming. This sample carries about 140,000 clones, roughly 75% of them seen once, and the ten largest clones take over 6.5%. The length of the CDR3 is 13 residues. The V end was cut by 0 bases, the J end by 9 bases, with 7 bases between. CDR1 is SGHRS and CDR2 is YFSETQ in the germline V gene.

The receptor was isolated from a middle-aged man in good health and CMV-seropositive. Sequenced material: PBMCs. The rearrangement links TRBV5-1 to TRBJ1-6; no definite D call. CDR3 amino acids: CASSLVELSPLHF. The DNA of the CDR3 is TGCGCCAGCAGCTTGGTGGAGCTTTCACCCCTCCACTTT.